This T cell receptor beta chain appears in the sequencing data of a study of beta chain features in type 1 diabetes. Findings and limits, study-wide: The study found moderately but significantly shorter TCRB CDR3s in all four CD4+ subsets of Type 1 diabetes patients. It was not settled here whether HLA type affects TCRB rearrangement.

The isolated RNA, all of it, was reverse transcribed, so expressed TCRB transcripts were what got sequenced. The protocol was immunoSEQ multiplex PCR, while the TCRdb copy is restricted to in-frame clones and leaves out a portion. The sample records some 48,000 clones, approximately 43% being singletons. Sorted cells reached over 95% purity in every population. Germline values: CDR1 SGHDN, CDR2 FVKESK. The junction had 14 bases not matched to a gene; V was cut back by 3 bases and J by 0 bases. CDR3 length: 19 amino acids. This clone has just a few counts. Its antigen is as yet unknown. This receptor was identified in a young man with type 1 diabetes. The sample was stem cell memory CD4+ T cells from blood. The V call is TRBV14, the J call TRBJ1-1; 9 bases agree with TRBD1. As DNA, the CDR3 is TGTGCCAGCAGCCATCACCCGGGACAGGGCAGCGCCATGAACACTGAAGCTTTCTTT. Translating it yields CASSHHPGQGSAMNTEAFF.